This T cell receptor (beta chain) was sequenced during a study of T-cell memory formation after mild COVID-19. Study-wide background: TCR clusters showed largely donor specificity.

The ends were cut back, 3 bases at V and 2 bases at J, with 14 bases in the middle. CDR3 length: 15 amino acids. Per germline, CDR1 MGHRA and CDR2 YSYEKL. TCRdb used MiXCR to reprocess the 5' RACE reads, holding one entry per CDR3 protein. The data contain about 470,000 distinct CDR3 sequences, around a quarter of them singletons. On this clonotype itself: The antigen remains unidentified.

Whole-study findings and limits: Whether day 37 second-wave clones are SARS-CoV-2-specific was not confirmed. Contracting clones, day 15 to 85, had balanced CD4/CD8, and later expanders favored CD4+. The pre-infection memory compartment contained some responding clones, suggesting cross-reactive memory joined.

The clonotype originates from an adult woman who had mild COVID-19 (a few samples of this study predate the infection). Cell type and time point are not known. Sequenced sample: PBMCs or a T cell subset sorted from them (not recorded which). V gene TRBV4-1 combines with J gene TRBJ2-7; perhaps TRBD1 as D (6 bases). CDR3 residues: CASSQEQGSAYEQYF. The CDR3 DNA reads as TGCGCCAGCAGCCAGGAACAGGGAAGCGCCTACGAGCAGTACTTC.